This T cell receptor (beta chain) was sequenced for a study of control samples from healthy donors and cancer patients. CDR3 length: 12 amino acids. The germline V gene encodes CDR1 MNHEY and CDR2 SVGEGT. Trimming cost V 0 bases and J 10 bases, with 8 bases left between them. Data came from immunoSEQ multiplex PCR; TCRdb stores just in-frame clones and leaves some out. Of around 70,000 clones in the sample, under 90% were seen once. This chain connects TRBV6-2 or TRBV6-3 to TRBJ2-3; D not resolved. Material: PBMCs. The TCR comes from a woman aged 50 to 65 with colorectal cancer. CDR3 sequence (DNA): TGTGCCAGCAGTTACTCAAGGGAAGCGCAGTATTTT. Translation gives CASSYSREAQYF.